This paragraph covers one TCR beta chain sequence. What it recognizes is unknown. Germline V lookup: CDR1 LNHNV, CDR2 YYDKDF (reference sequence). CDR3 length: 16 residues. The quantity of total RNA per TCR library was 3500 ng. TCRalpha and TCRbeta cDNA went through two nested PCRs of approximately 17 and 9 cycles. No DNA is given; TCRdb re-called the 5' RACE reads and lists each CDR3 protein once. This sample's table reports 440,000 or so distinct CDR3 sequences. The entry originates in a study of monozygotic twins with inflammatory bowel disease. Study-wide results and caveats: Since immunosuppressive treatments differed, patient repertoires may have gained added variability. Ultimately, a single strong signal or clonotype associated with IBD was not supported.

This clonotype originated in a human donor with ulcerative colitis or Crohn's disease, or a healthy co-twin of an affected twin (not recorded which). Sequenced material: blood. The chain uses TRBV15 and TRBJ2-6. CDR3 region: CATSRGMDPGANVLTF.